This T cell receptor beta chain is drawn from a study of OX40 agonist ivuxolimab in advanced cancers. For the study at large: At doses from 0.01 to 10 mg/kg, patients were given intravenous ivuxolimab every 2 weeks. Under the entry rules, prior anti-PD-1, anti-PD-L1 or anti-CTLA-4 therapy was allowed, and about 40% had some.

Study-level results: CD4+ and CD8+ T cells in blood underwent clonal expansion by week 6 at 0.1 to 3.0 mg/kg. Expanded peripheral T-cell antigen specificity went undetermined.

This table comes from immunoSEQ multiplex PCR, and its TCRdb copy is limited to in-frame clones, with some not included. The sample gives some 95,000 clones, approximately 91% of which show up once; 0.82% is in the top ten. Worth noting for this clone: Its matching antigen is unknown.

CDR1 and CDR2 (germline): SGHNT, YYREEE (reference sequence). V was pared by 4 bases and J by 0 bases, with 14 bases between. CDR3 size: 16 residues. The input for sequencing was CD4+ or CD8+ T cells sorted from blood, taken in a trial of the OX40 agonist ivuxolimab. This TCR came from an adult with an advanced solid tumor such as melanoma, head and neck, liver or kidney cancer. The chain couples TRBV5-4 to TRBJ1-3, with D unresolved. This CDR3 reads CASSRDGALSGNTIYF. The CDR3 DNA reads TGTGCCAGCAGCCGCGACGGAGCCCTCTCTGGAAACACCATATATTTT.